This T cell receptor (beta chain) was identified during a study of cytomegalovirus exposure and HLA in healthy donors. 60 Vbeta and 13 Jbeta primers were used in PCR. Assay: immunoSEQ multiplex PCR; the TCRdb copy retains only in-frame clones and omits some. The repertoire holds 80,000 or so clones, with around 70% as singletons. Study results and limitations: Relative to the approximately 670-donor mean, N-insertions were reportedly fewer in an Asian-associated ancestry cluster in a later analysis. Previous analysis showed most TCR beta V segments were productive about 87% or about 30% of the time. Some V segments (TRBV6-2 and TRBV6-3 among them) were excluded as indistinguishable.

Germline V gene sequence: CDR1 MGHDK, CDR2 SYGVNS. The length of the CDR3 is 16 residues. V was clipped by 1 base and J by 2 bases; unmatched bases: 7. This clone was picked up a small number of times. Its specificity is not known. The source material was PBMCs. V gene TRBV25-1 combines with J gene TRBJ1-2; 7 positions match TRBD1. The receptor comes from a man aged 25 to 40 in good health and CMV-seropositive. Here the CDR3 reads CASSESGTAQNYGYTF. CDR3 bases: TGTGCCAGCAGTGAATCGGGGACAGCCCAAAACTATGGCTACACCTTC.